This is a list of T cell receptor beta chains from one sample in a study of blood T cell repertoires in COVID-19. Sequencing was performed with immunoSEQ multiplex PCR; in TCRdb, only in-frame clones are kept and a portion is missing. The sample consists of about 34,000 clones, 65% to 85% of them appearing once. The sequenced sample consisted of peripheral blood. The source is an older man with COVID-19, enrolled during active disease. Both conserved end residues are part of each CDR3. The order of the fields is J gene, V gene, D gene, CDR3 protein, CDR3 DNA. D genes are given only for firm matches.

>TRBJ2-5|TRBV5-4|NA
CASSLPQGVGETQYF
TGTGCCAGCAGCTTGCCGCAGGGCGTAGGAGAGACCCAGTACTTC
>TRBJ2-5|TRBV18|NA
CASSPPFMETQYF
TGTGCCAGCTCACCACCTTTTATGGAGACCCAGTACTTC
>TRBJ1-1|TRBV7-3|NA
CASSLLYNTEAFF
TGTGCCAGCAGCTTACTATATAACACTGAAGCTTTCTTT
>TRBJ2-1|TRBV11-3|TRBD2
CASSSQFGRRGGYNEQFF
TGTGCCAGCAGCTCTCAATTTGGGCGGCGCGGGGGTTACAATGAGCAGTTCTTC
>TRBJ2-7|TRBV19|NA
CASSVRDTTYEQYF
TGTGCCAGTAGTGTCCGGGACACCACGTACGAGCAGTACTTC
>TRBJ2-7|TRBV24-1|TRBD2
CATSDAGLAGGEQYF
TGTGCCACCAGTGATGCCGGACTAGCGGGTGGGGAGCAGTACTTC
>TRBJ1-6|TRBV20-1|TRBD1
CSASSLEDRGRYGNSPLHF
TGCAGTGCTAGTTCCCTAGAAGACAGGGGACGATATGGCAATTCACCCCTCCACTTT
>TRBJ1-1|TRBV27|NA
CASSINSMNTEAFF
TGTGCCAGCAGCATTAACAGCATGAACACTGAAGCTTTCTTT
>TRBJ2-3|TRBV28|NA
CASWNGHTITDTQYF
TGTGCCAGTTGGAACGGACATACCATCACAGATACGCAGTATTTT
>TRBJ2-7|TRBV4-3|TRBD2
CASSQDRTSYEQYF
TGCGCCAGCAGCCAAGATAGGACTAGCTACGAGCAGTACTTC
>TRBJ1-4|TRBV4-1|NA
CASSQAGVVGEKLFF
TGCGCCAGCAGCCAAGCAGGGGTAGTTGGTGAAAAACTGTTTTTT
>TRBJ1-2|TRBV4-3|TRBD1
CASSQQGANYGYTF
TGCGCCAGCAGCCAACAGGGGGCTAACTATGGCTACACCTTC
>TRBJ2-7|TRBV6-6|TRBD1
CASSPTGYEQYF
TGTGCCAGCAGCCCGACAGGGTACGAGCAGTACTTC
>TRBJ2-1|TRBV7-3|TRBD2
CASSSLGLAGSNEQFF
TGTGCCAGCAGCTCCCTTGGACTAGCGGGTAGCAATGAGCAGTTCTTC
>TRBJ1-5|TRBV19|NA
CASSIFGRGSNQPQHF
TGTGCCAGTAGTATATTCGGGCGGGGTAGCAATCAGCCCCAGCATTTT